One sample yielded the 15 T cell receptor beta chains listed below, sequenced in a study of molecular identifiers for immune sequencing clone quantification. One entry per CDR3 protein results from TCRdb running MiXCR on the PCR reads. The data show nearly 650,000 distinct CDR3 sequences, approximately 24% seen once. Specimen: naive CD8+ T cells from blood, with Jurkat cell RNA spiked in. Noted subset: FACS-sorted CD8+CD4-CCR7+CD45RA+ naive T cells. The receptor set was obtained from a human donor in good health. Some libraries in this study had Jurkat cell RNA spiked in.

The sample holds many counts of this clonotype. The J gene is TRBJ1-5, the V gene TRBV20-1; the D gene is possibly TRBD1 (5 bases). CDR3 length: 17 residues. Germline-derived CDR1 and CDR2 are DFQATT and SNEGSKA (reference sequence). The V end was cut by 1 base, the J end by 0 bases, with 16 bases between. The CDR3 is CSARARTGAHSNQPQHF. CDR3 bases: TGCAGTGCTAGAGCCCGAACCGGGGCCCATAGCAATCAGCCCCAGCATTTT.

This rearrangement joins TRBV30 to TRBJ1-1; the D gene is possibly TRBD1 (5 bases). V shed 1 base and J shed 5 bases, with 11 bases lying between them. The CDR3 extends over 13 amino acids. Germline V CDR1 and CDR2: GTSNPN, SVGIG (reference sequence). The CDR3 loop reads CAWSEGWRTEAFF. CDR3 nucleotide sequence: TGTGCCTGGAGTGAGGGGTGGAGGACTGAAGCTTTCTTT.

This chain uses TRBV12-3 or TRBV12-4 with TRBJ2-7; weak D call: TRBD2 (5 bases). The CDR3 extends over 13 amino acids. Trimming stripped 6 bases from V and 2 bases from J, with 11 bases between. The CDR3 is CASSPGNTYEQYF. In DNA form, the CDR3 reads TGTGCCAGCAGCCCGGGGAACACCTACGAGCAGTACTTC.

This clonotype was counted at least ten times. This chain joins TRBV6-5 and TRBJ1-5; TRBD1 might be the D (6 bases). CDR1 is MNHEY, CDR2 SVGAGI, per germline. CDR3 length: 14 amino acids. V shed 0 bases and J shed 6 bases, with 9 bases lying between them. Here the CDR3 DNA reads TGTGCCAGCAGTTACTCCCAGGGGAGTCAGCCCCAGCATTTT. It yields the protein CASSYSQGSQPQHF.

This clonotype has a count of ten or more. The DNA for the CDR3 is TGTGCCAGCAGCCCTGAGGAGGGCCCCTACGAGCAGTACTTC. It yields the protein CASSPEEGPYEQYF. V and J are TRBV9 and TRBJ2-7, with a weak D call TRBD2 (6 bases). CDR1 and CDR2 from the germline V gene are SGDLS and YYNGEE. This CDR3 contains 14 residues. V gave up 4 bases and J gave up 2 bases, with 13 bases separating them.

The chain is built from TRBV19 and TRBJ2-1, with 12 positions matching TRBD2. V lost 7 bases to trimming and J lost 4 bases; unmatched junction nucleotides: 5. Germline CDR1 and CDR2: LNHDA and SQIVND (reference sequence). The CDR3 runs to 15 residues. Here the CDR3 DNA reads TGTGCCAGTACTCCCACTAGCGGGGGGTACAATGAGCAGTTCTTC. Protein product: CASTPTSGGYNEQFF.

The rearrangement joins TRBV30 to TRBJ2-4; D may be TRBD1 (6 bases). Germline CDR1 reads GTSNPN; CDR2 reads SVGIG (reference sequence). The V gene lost 2 bases and the J gene lost 8 bases, with 19 bases spanning the gap. This CDR3 region has 15 residues. This chain's CDR3 is CAWSFTGTPGDIQYF. For the CDR3, the DNA is TGTGCCTGGAGTTTCACAGGGACCCCAGGAGACATTCAGTACTTC.

As regards this clonotype: A much larger clone is a single base away; this may be a read error. This chain connects TRBV9 to TRBJ1-1; no reliable D call. This CDR3 spans 13 amino acids. CDR1 and CDR2 (germline): SGDLS, YYNGEE. DNA for the CDR3: TGTGCCTGCAGCGTCTGGCAGTCCACTGAAGCTTTCTTT. Its translation is CACSVWQSTEAFF.

Comment on this clonotype: The conserved closing phenylalanine or tryptophan is absent in this CDR3, likely reflecting a read error. The chain uses TRBV11-2 and TRBJ2-5; D unclear. The germline CDR1 and CDR2 sequences are SGHAT and FQNNGV. Trimming removed 4 bases from V and 5 bases from J, with 5 bases in between. This CDR3 contains 11 residues. The CDR3 protein is CASSSLETQYY. The CDR3 nucleotides read TGTGCCAGCAGCTCCCTGGAGACCCAGTACTAC.

This clonotype turned up a few times. The chain combines TRBV9 with TRBJ1-3; 7 bases map to TRBD1. The CDR3 contains 17 residues. With 0 bases clipped from V and 1 base from J, the junction kept 7 bases outside the gene matches. Germline V CDR1 and CDR2: SGDLS, YYNGEE. As DNA, the CDR3 is TGTGCCAGCAGCGTAGGATCAGTCAGGGGGTCTGGAAACACCATATATTTT. Translating it yields CASSVGSVRGSGNTIYF.

The CDR3 region is CAISEVRTGGLEQYF. The CDR3 DNA reads as TGTGCCATCAGTGAGGTACGGACAGGGGGCCTCGAGCAGTACTTC. The chain uses TRBV10-3 and TRBJ2-7; 11 nucleotides match TRBD1. The CDR3 length is 15 residues. V was pared by 2 bases and J by 6 bases, with 6 bases of the junction left unmatched. Germline-derived CDR1 and CDR2 are ENHRY and SYGVKD.

This clonotype came up a few times. One end of the junction is discordant with germline, which a read error may explain. This sequence joins TRBV20-1 and TRBJ2-2; D possibly uses TRBD1 or TRBD2 (5 bases each). The V gene's germline CDR1 is DFQATT and CDR2 SNEGSKA (reference sequence). There are 12 residues in the CDR3. This CDR3 reads CSARGETGELFF. The CDR3 nucleotides are TGCAGCGCTAGAGGGGAAACCGGGGAGCTGTTTTTT.

This clonotype was seen ten or more times. The chain uses TRBV7-9 and TRBJ1-4; 7 nucleotides align to TRBD1. Germline CDR1 SEHNR, CDR2 FQNEAQ (reference sequence). The CDR3 loop spans 14 amino acids. After removal of 1 base from V and 6 bases from J, the junction contained 2 bases not matched to a gene. CDR3 bases: TGTGCCAGCAGCTTAGAGGGGGCCTATGAAAAACTGTTTTTT. Amino acids: CASSLEGAYEKLFF.

Details on this clonotype: A single base separates this from a much larger clone, so it may be a read error. This chain's CDR3 is CASSLIGQGREPQYF. The DNA for the CDR3 is TGTGCCAGCAGTCTAATTGGACAGGGCAGAGAGCCCCAGTACTTC. This chain joins TRBV27 and TRBJ2-5, with 8 bases lining up with TRBD1. The CDR3 spans 15 residues. Germline CDR1 MNHEY, CDR2 SMNVEV (reference sequence).

The J gene is TRBJ2-7, the V gene TRBV30; 7 bases agree with TRBD2. Germline V lookup: CDR1 GTSNPN, CDR2 SVGIG (reference sequence). The CDR3 contains 15 residues. V shed 0 bases, J shed 3 bases, and the junction held 8 bases outside the gene matches. The CDR3 sequence is CAWSVPRDYLYEQYF. DNA of the CDR3: TGTGCCTGGAGTGTACCCAGGGACTACCTCTACGAGCAGTACTTC.